These T cell receptor beta chains were read from a single sample in a study of cytomegalovirus exposure and HLA in healthy donors. Measured with immunoSEQ multiplex PCR; TCRdb has only the in-frame clones, and not every one. This specimen shows fewer than 70,000 clones; the ten leading clones hold roughly 5.4%. Sequenced input: PBMCs. The receptors come from a young man in good health and CMV-seropositive. Both conserved end residues are part of each CDR3. Fields, in order: D gene, V gene, CDR3 length, J gene, CDR3 protein, CDR3 DNA. A D gene is named only where the DNA matches it firmly.

d_call: TRBD2; v_call: TRBV5-1; cdr3_length: 13; j_call: TRBJ2-7; cdr3_aa: CASGQGLAYEQYF; cdr3_nt: TGCGCCAGCGGCCAGGGACTAGCCTACGAGCAGTACTTC
d_call: NA; v_call: TRBV4-2; cdr3_length: 16; j_call: TRBJ2-3; cdr3_aa: CASSQVSGGQADTQYF; cdr3_nt: TGTGCCAGCAGCCAAGTATCCGGGGGGCAGGCAGATACGCAGTATTTT
d_call: TRBD1; v_call: TRBV30; cdr3_length: 14; j_call: TRBJ1-4; cdr3_aa: CAWSPPGGGEKLFF; cdr3_nt: TGTGCCTGGAGTCCCCCAGGGGGAGGTGAAAAACTGTTTTTT
d_call: NA; v_call: TRBV4-1; cdr3_length: 16; j_call: TRBJ1-2; cdr3_aa: CASSQELAAYGFGYTF; cdr3_nt: TGCGCCAGCAGCCAAGAGTTGGCAGCGTACGGTTTTGGCTACACCTTC
d_call: NA; v_call: TRBV19; cdr3_length: 15; j_call: TRBJ1-4; cdr3_aa: CATLSHGEKGEKLFF; cdr3_nt: TGTGCCACCCTGTCGCATGGGGAGAAAGGTGAAAAACTGTTTTTT
d_call: TRBD2; v_call: TRBV7-2; cdr3_length: 19; j_call: TRBJ2-5; cdr3_aa: CASSAGSGGWTSGKQTQYF; cdr3_nt: TGTGCCAGCAGCGCCGGGTCGGGGGGCTGGACTAGCGGGAAGCAGACCCAGTACTTC
d_call: NA; v_call: TRBV7-9; cdr3_length: 14; j_call: TRBJ2-7; cdr3_aa: CASSGTVGPNEQYF; cdr3_nt: TGTGCCAGCAGCGGGACTGTCGGACCCAACGAGCAGTACTTC
d_call: TRBD1; v_call: TRBV6-5; cdr3_length: 16; j_call: TRBJ1-1; cdr3_aa: CASSYSTGTVNTEAFF; cdr3_nt: TGTGCCAGCAGTTACTCGACAGGGACGGTGAACACTGAAGCTTTCTTT
d_call: NA; v_call: TRBV11-3; cdr3_length: 14; j_call: TRBJ2-3; cdr3_aa: CASSLELSTDTQYF; cdr3_nt: TGTGCCAGCAGCTTAGAATTAAGCACAGATACGCAGTATTTT
d_call: NA; v_call: TRBV5-1; cdr3_length: 13; j_call: TRBJ1-6; cdr3_aa: CASSLVSDSPLHF; cdr3_nt: TGCGCCAGCAGCTTGGTCTCTGATTCACCCCTCCACTTT
d_call: NA; v_call: TRBV10-3; cdr3_length: 13; j_call: TRBJ2-7; cdr3_aa: CAISESSQAEQYF; cdr3_nt: TGTGCCATCAGTGAGTCGTCCCAGGCCGAGCAGTACTTC
d_call: TRBD2; v_call: TRBV7-3; cdr3_length: 17; j_call: TRBJ2-4; cdr3_aa: CASSLEGGGAAKNIQYF; cdr3_nt: TGTGCCAGCAGCTTAGAGGGCGGGGGGGCCGCCAAAAACATTCAGTACTTC